This TCR beta chain came from a study of blood T cell repertoires in COVID-19. As processed by the authors: Amplified reference gene primers provided the basis for estimating nucleated cell counts. Only in-frame clones appear in the TCRdb table, and some are missing; sequencing was by immunoSEQ multiplex PCR. D and trimming were read from the DNA, whereas the V and J calls and clone size are those reported in that table. The repertoire includes 80,000 to 85,000 clones, around nine tenths of them detected once, and approximately 4.4% sits in the top ten. V lost 3 bases and J lost 3, with 5 bases in between. The CDR3 is made up of 12 amino acids.

The specimen sequenced was peripheral blood. This receptor was taken from a woman of 80 years or more with acute or convalescent COVID-19. The chain carries TRBV12-3 or TRBV12-4 and TRBJ1-2; D gene ambiguous. The CDR3 sequence is CASSFGYYGYTF. The CDR3 region has the DNA TGTGCCAGCAGTTTCGGGTACTATGGCTACACCTTC.